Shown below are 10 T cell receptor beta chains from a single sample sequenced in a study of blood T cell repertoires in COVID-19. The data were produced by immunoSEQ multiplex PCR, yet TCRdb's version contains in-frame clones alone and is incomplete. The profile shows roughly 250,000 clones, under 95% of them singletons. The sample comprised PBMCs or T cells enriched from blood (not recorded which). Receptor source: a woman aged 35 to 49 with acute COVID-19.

In DNA, the CDR3 is TGTGCCAGTAACCCGACAGGGGGCGAAAACTATGGCTACACCTTC. It translates to CASNPTGGENYGYTF. The rearrangement uses TRBV19 and TRBJ1-2; TRBD1 matches at 10 bases. The V segment lost 7 bases and the J segment 2 bases; nucleotides outside the gene matches: 7. There are 15 residues in the CDR3. Looked up from germline, CDR1 is LNHDA and CDR2 is SQIVND (reference sequence).

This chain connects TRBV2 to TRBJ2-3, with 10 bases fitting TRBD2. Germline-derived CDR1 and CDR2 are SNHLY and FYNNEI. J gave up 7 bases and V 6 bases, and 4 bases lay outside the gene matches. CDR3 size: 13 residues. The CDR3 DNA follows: TGTGCCAGCAGCAGCGGGAGGGTGTATACGCAGTATTTT. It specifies CASSSGRVYTQYF.

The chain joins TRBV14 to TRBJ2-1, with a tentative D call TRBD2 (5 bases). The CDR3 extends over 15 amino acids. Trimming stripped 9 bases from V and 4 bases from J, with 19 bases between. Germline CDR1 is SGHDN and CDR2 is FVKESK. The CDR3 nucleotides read TGTGCCAGTACTCCCACTAGTTCCTTTTACAATGAGCAGTTCTTC. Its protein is CASTPTSSFYNEQFF.

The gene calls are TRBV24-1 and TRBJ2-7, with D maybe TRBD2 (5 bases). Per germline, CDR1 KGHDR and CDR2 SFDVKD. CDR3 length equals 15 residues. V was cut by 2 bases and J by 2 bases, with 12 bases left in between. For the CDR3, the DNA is TGTGCCACCAGTGATTCCTACTCCGGGGCCTACGAGCAGTACTTC. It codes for CATSDSYSGAYEQYF.

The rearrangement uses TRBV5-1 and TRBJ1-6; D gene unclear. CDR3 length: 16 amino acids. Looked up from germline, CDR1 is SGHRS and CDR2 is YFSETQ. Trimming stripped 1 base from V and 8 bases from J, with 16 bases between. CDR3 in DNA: TGCGCCAGCAGCTTGTTGAGGGCCAACGGGGATTCACCCCTCCACTTT. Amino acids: CASSLLRANGDSPLHF.

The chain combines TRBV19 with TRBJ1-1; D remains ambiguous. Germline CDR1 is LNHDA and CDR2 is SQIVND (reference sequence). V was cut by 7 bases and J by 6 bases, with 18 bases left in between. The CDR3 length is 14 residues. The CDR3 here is CASTRERRAAEAFF. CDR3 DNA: TGTGCCAGTACCCGGGAGCGGCGGGCCGCTGAAGCTTTCTTT.

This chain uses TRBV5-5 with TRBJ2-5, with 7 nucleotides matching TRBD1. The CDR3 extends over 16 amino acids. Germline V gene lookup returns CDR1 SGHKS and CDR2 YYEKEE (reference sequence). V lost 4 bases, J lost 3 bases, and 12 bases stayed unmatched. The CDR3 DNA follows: TGTGCCAGCAGCCCAGGGGTCGGCCAGGGGGAAGAGACCCAGTACTTC. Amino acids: CASSPGVGQGEETQYF.

The CDR3 nucleotides are TGTGCCAGTAAGTTAAGCGGGCCGAACACCGGGGAGCTGTTTTTT. Its translation: CASKLSGPNTGELFF. This sequence joins TRBV19 and TRBJ2-2, with D maybe TRBD2 (6 bases). This CDR3 contains 15 residues. Germline V gene lookup returns CDR1 LNHDA and CDR2 SQIVND (reference sequence). V shed 7 bases and J shed 0 bases, with 12 bases lying between them.

CDR3 in DNA: TGCAGCGTTGTGGAAGGGGTTATTGGCTACACCTTC. Translation: CSVVEGVIGYTF. J is TRBJ1-2 and V is TRBV29-1; D may be TRBD1 (5 bases). With 4 bases removed from V and 7 bases from J, the gap between germline ends came to 13 bases. Germline CDR1 and CDR2: SQVTM and ANQGSEA. The length of the CDR3 is 12 residues. Filled out from reference TRBV29-1 and TRBJ1-2, the complete variable domain reads SAVISQKPSRDICQRGTSLTIQCQVDSQVTMMFWYRQQPGQSLTLIATANQGSEATYESGFVIDKFPISRPNLTFSTLTVSNMSPEDSSIYLCSVVEGVIGYTFGSGTRLTVV.

The CDR3 region has the DNA TGTGCCAGCAGCTCCCAGGGGGATACGCAGTATTTT. This codes for CASSSQGDTQYF. V and J are TRBV7-9 and TRBJ2-3; perhaps TRBD1 as D (6 bases). The germline V and J ends were trimmed by 4 bases and 6 bases, with 8 bases remaining between them. The germline CDR1 and CDR2 sequences are SEHNR and FQNEAQ (reference sequence). The CDR3 contains 12 residues. The whole variable domain, filled in from reference TRBV7-9 and TRBJ2-3, reads DTGVSQNPRHKITKRGQNVTFRCDPISEHNRLYWYRQTLGQGPEFLTYFQNEAQLEKSRLLSDRFSAERPKGSFSTLEIQRTEQGDSAMYLCASSSQGDTQYFGPGTRLTVL.